This TCR beta chain stems from a study of vaccination effects on CD4 cells after COVID-19. For this clone: The antigen remains undetermined.

Using viral peptide pools, the ViraFEST assay grew out antigen-specific CD4+ T cells prior to sequencing. Culture lasted 10 days before CD4+ T cell isolation. Subjects were given two BNT162b2 or mRNA-1273 vaccine doses. This table comes from immunoSEQ multiplex PCR, and its TCRdb copy is limited to in-frame clones, with some not included. The top ten clones hold over 1.2% of a sample with about 33,000 clones, roughly four fifths of them seen once. The sequences come from CD4+ T cells from PBMCs cultured with HCoV-NL63 spike peptides, collected after COVID-19 vaccination. This sequence originates from a human donor who received a COVID-19 vaccine. Some clones in this sample may be carry-over from other donors' samples.

This CDR3 reads CAGQGLYNSPLHF. The CDR3 region has the DNA TGTGCCGGACAGGGACTCTATAATTCACCCCTCCACTTT. This rearrangement joins TRBV30 to TRBJ1-6, with 8 bases aligning to TRBD1. The V segment lost 8 bases and the J segment 3 bases; nucleotides outside the gene matches: 3. In germline, CDR1 is GTSNPN, CDR2 SVGIG (reference sequence). The CDR3 loop spans 13 amino acids.